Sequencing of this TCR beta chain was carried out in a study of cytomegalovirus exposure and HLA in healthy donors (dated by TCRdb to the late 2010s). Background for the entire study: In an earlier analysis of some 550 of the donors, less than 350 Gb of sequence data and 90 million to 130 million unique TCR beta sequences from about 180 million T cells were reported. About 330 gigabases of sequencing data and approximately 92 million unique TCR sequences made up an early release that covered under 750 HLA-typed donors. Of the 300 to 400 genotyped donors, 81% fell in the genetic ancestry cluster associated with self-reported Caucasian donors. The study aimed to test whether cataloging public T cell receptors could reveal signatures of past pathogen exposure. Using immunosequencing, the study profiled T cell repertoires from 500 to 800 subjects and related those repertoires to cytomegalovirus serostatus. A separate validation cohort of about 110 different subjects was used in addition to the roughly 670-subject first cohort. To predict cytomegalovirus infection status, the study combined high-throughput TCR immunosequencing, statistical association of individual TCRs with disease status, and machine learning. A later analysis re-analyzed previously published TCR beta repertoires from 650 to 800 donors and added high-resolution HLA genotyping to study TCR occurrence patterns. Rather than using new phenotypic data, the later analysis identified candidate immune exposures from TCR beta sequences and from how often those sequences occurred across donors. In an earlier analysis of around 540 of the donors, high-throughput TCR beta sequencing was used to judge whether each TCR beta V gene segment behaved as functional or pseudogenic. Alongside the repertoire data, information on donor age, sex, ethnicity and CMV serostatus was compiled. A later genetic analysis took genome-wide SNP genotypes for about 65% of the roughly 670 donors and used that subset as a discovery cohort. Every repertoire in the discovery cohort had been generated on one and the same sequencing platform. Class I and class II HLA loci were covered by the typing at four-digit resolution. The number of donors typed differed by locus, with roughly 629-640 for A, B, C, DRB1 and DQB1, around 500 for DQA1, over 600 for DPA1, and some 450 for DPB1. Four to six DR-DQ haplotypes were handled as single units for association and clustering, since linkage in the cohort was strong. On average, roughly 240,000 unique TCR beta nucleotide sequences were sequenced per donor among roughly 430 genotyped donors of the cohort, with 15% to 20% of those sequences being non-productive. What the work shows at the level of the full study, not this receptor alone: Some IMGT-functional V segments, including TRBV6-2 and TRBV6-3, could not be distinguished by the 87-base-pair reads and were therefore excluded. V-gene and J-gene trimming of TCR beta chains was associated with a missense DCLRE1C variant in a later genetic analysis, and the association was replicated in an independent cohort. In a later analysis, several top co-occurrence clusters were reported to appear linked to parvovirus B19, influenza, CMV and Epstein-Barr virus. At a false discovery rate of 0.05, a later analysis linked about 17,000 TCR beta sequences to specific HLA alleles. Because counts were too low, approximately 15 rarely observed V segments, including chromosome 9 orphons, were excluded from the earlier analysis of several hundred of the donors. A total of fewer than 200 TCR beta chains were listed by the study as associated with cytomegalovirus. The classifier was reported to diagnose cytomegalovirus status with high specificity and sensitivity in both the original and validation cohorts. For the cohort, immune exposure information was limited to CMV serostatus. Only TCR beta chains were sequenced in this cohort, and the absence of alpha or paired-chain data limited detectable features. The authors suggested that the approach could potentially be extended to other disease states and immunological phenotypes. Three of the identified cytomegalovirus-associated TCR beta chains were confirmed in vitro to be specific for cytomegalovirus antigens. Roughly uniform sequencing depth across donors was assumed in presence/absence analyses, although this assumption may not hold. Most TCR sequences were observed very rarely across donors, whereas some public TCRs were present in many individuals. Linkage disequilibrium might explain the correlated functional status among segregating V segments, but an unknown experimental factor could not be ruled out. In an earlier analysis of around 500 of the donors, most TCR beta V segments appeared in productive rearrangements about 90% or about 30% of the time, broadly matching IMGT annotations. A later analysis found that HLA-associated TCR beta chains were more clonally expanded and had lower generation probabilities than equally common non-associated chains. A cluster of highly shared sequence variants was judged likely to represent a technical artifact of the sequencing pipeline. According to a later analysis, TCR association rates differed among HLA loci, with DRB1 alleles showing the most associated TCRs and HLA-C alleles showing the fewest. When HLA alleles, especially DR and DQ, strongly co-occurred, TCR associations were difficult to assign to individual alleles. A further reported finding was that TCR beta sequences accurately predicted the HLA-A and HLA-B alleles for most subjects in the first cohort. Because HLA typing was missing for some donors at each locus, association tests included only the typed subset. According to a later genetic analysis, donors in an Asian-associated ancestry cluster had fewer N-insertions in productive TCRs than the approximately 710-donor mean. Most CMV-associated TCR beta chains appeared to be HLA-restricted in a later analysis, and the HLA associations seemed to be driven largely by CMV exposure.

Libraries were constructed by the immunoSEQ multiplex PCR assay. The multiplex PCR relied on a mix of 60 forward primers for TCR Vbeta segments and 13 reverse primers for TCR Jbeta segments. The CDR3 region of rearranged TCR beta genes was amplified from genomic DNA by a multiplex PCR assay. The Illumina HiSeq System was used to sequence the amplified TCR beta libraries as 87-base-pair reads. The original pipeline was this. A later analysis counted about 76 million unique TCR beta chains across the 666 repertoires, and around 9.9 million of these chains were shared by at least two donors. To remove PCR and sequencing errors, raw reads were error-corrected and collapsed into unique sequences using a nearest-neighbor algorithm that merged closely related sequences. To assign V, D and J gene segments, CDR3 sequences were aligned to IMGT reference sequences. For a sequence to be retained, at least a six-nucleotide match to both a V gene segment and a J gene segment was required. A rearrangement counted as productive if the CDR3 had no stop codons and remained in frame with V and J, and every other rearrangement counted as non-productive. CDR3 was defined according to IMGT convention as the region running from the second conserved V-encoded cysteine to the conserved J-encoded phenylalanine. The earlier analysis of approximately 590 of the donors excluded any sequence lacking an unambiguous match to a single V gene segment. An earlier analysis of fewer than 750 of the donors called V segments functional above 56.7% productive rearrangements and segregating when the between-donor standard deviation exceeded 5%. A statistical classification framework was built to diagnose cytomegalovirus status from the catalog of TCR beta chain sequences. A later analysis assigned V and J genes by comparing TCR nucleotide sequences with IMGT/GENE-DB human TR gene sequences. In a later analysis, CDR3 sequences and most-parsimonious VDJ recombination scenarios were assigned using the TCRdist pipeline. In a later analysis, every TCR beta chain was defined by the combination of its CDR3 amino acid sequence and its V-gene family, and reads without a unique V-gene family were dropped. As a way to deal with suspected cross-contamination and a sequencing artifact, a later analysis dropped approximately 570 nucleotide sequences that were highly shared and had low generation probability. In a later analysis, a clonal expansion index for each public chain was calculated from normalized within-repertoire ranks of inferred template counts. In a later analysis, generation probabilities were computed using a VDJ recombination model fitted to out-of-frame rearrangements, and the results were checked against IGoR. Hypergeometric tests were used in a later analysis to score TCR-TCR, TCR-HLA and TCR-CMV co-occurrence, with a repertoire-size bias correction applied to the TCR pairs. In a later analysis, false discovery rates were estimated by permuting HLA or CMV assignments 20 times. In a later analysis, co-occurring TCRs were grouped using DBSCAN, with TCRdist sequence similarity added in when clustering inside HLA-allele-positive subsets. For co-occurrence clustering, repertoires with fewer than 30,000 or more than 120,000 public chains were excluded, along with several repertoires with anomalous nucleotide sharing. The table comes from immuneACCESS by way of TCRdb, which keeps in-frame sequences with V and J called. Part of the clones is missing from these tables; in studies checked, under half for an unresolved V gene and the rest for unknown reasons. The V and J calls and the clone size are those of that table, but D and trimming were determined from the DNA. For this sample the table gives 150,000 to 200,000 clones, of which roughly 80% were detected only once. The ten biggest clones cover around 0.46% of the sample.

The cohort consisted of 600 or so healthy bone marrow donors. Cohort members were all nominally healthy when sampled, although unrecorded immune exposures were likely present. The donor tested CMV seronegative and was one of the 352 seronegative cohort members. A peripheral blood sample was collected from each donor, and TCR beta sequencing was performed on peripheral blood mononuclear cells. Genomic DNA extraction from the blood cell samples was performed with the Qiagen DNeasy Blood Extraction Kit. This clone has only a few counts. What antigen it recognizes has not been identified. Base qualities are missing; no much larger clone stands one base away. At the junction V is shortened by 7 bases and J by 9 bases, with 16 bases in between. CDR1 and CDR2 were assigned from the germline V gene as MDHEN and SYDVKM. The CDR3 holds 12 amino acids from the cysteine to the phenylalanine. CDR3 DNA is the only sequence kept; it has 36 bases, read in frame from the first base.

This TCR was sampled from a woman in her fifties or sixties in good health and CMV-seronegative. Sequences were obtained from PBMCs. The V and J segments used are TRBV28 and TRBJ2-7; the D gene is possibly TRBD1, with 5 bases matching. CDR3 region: CASTPPRGRQYF. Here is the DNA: TGTGCCAGCACCCCCCCAAGGGGAAGGCAGTACTTC.